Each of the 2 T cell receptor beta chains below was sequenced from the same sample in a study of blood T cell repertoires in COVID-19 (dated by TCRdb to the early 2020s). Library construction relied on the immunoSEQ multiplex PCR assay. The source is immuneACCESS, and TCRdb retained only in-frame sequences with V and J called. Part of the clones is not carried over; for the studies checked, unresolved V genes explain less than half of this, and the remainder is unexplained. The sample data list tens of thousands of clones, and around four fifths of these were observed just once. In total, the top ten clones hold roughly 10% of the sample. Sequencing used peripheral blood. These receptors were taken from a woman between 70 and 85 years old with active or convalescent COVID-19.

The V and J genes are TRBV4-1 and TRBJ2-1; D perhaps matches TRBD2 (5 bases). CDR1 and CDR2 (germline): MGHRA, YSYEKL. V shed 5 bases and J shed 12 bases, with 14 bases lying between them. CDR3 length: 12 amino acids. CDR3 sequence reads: CASSAEVGRQFF. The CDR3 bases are TGCGCCAGCAGCGCGGAAGTGGGGAGGCAGTTCTTC.

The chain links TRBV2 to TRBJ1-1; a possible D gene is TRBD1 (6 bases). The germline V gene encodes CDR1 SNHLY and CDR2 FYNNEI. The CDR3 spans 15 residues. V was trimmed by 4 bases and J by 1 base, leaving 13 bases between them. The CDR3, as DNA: TGTGCCAGCAGTGTAACCGGGACAACGAACACTGAAGCTTTCTTT. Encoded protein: CASSVTGTTNTEAFF.